The T cell receptor (beta chain) under discussion was sequenced for a study of Graves' ophthalmopathy and Graves' hyperthyroidism. In the study overall: The term stable hyperthyroidism indicated an absence of ophthalmopathy within 18 months of follow-up.

Amplification of the TCR beta CDR3 regions used RNA transcripts (as template). The library came from an HTBI-primed first-round RT-PCR and a second-round multiplex PCR. TCRdb fed the multiplex PCR reads into MiXCR, producing one record per CDR3 protein. Of 560,000 or so distinct CDR3 sequences in the sample, 35% to 45% were seen once. Trimming removed 6 bases from V and 2 bases from J, with 11 bases in between. The CDR3 has 14 amino acids. New diagnoses, under 2 months' duration, and ages 18 to 65 characterized the hyperthyroidism patients. This clonotype showed up many times. The V call is TRBV12-3 or TRBV12-4, the J call TRBJ1-3; D is perhaps TRBD1 (6 bases). This TCR was recovered from an adult man with Graves' hyperthyroidism. Sequencing was done on a sample of peripheral blood or thyroid tissue (not recorded which). The CDR3 sequence: CASSLAGAGNTIYF. The CDR3 DNA follows: TGTGCCAGCAGCTTGGCAGGGGCTGGAAACACCATATATTTT.